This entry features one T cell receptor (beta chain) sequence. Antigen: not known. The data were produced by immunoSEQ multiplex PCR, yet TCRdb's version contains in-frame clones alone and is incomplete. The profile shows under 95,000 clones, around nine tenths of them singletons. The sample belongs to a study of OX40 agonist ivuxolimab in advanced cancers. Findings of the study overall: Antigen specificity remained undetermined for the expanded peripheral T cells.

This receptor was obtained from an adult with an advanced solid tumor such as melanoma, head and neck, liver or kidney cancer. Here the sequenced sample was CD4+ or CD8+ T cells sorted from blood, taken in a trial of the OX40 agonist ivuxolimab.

The chain's CDR3 is CASSLETDTQYF. Here the CDR3 DNA reads TGCGCCAGCAGCTTGGAAACAGATACGCAGTATTTT. The V call is TRBV5-1, the J call TRBJ2-3, with unresolved D. Germline-derived CDR1 and CDR2 are SGHRS and YFSETQ. The CDR3 contains 12 residues. The V and J ends lost 0 bases and 3 bases respectively, with 2 bases between them.